This TCR beta chain comes out of a study of T cells in Graves' hyperthyroidism and ophthalmopathy. Looking at the study overall: Upon initial diagnosis and before any treatment, peripheral blood was collected.

Template material for amplifying TCR beta CDR3 regions consisted of RNA transcripts. In the first-round RT-PCR of the TCR CDR3, the HTBI primer set was used. A single record per CDR3 protein comes from TCRdb applying MiXCR to the multiplex PCR reads. Of 450,000 to 600,000 distinct CDR3 sequences in the sample, 14% are singletons; the top ten hold approximately 15%. Pregnant or lactating patients were excluded, as were those with uncontrolled infection or other autoimmune disease. Diagnoses were made from clinical symptoms, serum measures (thyroxine and TRAb), thyroid ultrasound and orbital computed tomography. This CDR3 region has 14 residues. V gave up 0 bases and J gave up 6 bases, with 12 bases separating them. The germline CDR1 and CDR2 sequences are LGHDT and YNNKEL (reference sequence). Study-wide results and caveats: For ophthalmopathy, model prediction preceded onset by a median 6.5 months.

A word on this clonotype: Its antigen is unidentified.

Specimen: blood. This rearrangement joins TRBV3-1 to TRBJ2-7; no firm D call. The TCR was taken from a woman in her thirties or forties with Graves' hyperthyroidism. CDR3 coding DNA: TGTGCCAGCAGCCAAGATCCGATTCGGCCCGAGCAGTACTTC. Translated: CASSQDPIRPEQYF.